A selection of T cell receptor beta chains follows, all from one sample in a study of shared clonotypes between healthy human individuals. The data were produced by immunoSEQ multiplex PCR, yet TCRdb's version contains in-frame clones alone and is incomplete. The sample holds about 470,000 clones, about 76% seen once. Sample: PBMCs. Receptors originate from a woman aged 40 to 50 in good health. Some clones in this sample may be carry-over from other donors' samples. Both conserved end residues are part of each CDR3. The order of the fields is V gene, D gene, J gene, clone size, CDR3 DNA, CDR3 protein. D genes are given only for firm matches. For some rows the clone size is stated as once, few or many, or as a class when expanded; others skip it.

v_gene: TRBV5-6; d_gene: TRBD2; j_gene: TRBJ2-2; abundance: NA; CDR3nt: TGTGCCAGCAGCTGGCGGGAGGGCCTAGCCGGGGAGCTGTTTTTT; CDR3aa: CASSWREGLAGELFF
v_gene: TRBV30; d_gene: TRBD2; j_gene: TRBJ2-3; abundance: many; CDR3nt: TGTGCCTGGACTAGCGGGAGGGCCTCGGATACGCAGTATTTT; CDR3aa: CAWTSGRASDTQYF
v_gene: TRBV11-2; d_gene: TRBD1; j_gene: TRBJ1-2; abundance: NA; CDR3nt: TGTGCCAGCAGCTTAGTGCCGTCCCAGGGGGACTATGGCTACACCTTC; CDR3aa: CASSLVPSQGDYGYTF
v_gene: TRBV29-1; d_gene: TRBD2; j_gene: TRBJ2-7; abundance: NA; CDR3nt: TGCAGCGTCATGGCCGGACTAGCGGGCAACTCCTACGAGCAGTACTTC; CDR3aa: CSVMAGLAGNSYEQYF
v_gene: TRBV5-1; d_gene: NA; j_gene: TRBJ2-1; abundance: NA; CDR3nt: TGCGCCAGCAGCTCACATAGCGCGAGCTCCTACAATGAGCAGTTCTTC; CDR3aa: CASSSHSASSYNEQFF
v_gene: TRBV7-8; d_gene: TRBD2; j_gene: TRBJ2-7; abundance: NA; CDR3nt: TGTGCCAGCAGCTCCCTAGCGGGAGGGTTACAGTACGAGCAGTACTTC; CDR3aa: CASSSLAGGLQYEQYF
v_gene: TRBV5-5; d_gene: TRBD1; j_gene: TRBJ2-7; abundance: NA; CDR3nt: TGTGCCAGCAGCCTAGGACAGGGGAGTCAGTACGAGCAGTACTTC; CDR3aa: CASSLGQGSQYEQYF
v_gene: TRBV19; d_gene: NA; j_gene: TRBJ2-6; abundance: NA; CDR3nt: TGTGCCACCGATTTTGGCGGAGGACGGTGGGCTGGGGCCAACGTCCTGACTTTC; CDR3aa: CATDFGGGRWAGANVLTF
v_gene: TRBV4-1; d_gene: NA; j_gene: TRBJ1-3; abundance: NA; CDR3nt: TGCGCCAGCAGCCAAGATGCGGGGGCCGGAAACACCATATATTTT; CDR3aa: CASSQDAGAGNTIYF
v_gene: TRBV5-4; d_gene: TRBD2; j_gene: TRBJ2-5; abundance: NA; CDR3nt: TGTGCCAGCAGCTTCCCTGCCGGGGGGGAGACCCAGTACTTC; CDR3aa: CASSFPAGGETQYF
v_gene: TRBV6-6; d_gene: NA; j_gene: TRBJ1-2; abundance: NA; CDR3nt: TGTGCCAGCACCTTACCTGGCCAGGGCGCCGCCTACACCTTC; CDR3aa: CASTLPGQGAAYTF
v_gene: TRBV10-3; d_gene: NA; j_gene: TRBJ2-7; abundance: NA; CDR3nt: TGTGCCATCAGTGAGTCACGTGGCACCACTTTGCGGACGGACTTC; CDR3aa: CAISESRGTTLRTDF
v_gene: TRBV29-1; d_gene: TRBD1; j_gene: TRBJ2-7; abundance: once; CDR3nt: TGCAGCGTTGCACCGGGACAGGGGGCCTACGAGCAGTACTTC; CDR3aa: CSVAPGQGAYEQYF
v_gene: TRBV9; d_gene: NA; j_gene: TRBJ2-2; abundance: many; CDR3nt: TGTGCCAGCAGCCCCTACCTGGGGGGCACCGGGGAGCTGTTTTTT; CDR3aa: CASSPYLGGTGELFF
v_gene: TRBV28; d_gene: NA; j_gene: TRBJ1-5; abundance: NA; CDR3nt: TGTGCCAGCAGTTTGCTCAGGGATCAGCCCCAGCATTTT; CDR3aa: CASSLLRDQPQHF
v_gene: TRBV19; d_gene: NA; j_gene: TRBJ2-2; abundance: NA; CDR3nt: TGTGCCAGTAGTAAGACAGCACCTGAGACCGGGGAGCTGTTTTTT; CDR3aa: CASSKTAPETGELFF
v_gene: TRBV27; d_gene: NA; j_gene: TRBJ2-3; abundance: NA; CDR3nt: TGTGCCAGCAGTAGCCTATTCGGGACCCTCGGAGATACGCAGTATTTT; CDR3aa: CASSSLFGTLGDTQYF
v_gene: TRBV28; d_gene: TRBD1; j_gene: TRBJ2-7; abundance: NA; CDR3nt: TGTGCCAGCAGGCGTACAGGGGCTGGTGAGCAGTACTTC; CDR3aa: CASRRTGAGEQYF
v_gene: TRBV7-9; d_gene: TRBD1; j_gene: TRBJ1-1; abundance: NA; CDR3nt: TGTGCCAGCAGCTCTTTCAGGGGGCATGGCACTGAAGCTTTCTTT; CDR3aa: CASSSFRGHGTEAFF
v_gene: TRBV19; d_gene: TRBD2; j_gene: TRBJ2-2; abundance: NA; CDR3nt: TGTGCCAGTAGTGTATACGCCCCCGGACTAGCGGGAGGCCGGGGCACCGGGGAGCTGTTTTTT; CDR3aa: CASSVYAPGLAGGRGTGELFF
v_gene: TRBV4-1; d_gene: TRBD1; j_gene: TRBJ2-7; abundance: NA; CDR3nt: TGCGCCAGCAGCCAGGCGGGACAGGGTCGACCCTACGAGCAGTACTTC; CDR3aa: CASSQAGQGRPYEQYF
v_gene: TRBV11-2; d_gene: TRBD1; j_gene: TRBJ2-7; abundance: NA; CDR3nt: TGTGCCAGCAGCGCCGGGACAGGGCCCTACGAGCAGTACTTC; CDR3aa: CASSAGTGPYEQYF
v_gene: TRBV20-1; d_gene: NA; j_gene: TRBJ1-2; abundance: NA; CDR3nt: TGCAGTGGCCCCTATAACTATGGCTACACCTTC; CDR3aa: CSGPYNYGYTF
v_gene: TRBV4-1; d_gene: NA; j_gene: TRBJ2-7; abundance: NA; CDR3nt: TGCGCCAGCAGCCAAGGACTTGCCGGTTACGAGCAGTACTTC; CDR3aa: CASSQGLAGYEQYF
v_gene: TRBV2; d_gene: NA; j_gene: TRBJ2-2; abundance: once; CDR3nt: TGTGCCAGCAGACCCGGGACTAACACCGGGGAGCTGTTTTTT; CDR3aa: CASRPGTNTGELFF
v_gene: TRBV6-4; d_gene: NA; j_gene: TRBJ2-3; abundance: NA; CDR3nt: TGTGCCAGCAGCGAACAACCGGGTAGCACAGATACGCAGTATTTT; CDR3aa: CASSEQPGSTDTQYF
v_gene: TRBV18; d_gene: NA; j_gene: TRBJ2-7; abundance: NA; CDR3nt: TGTGCCAGCTCACCAAGGGTTTCAACCTACGAGCAGTACTTC; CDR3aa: CASSPRVSTYEQYF
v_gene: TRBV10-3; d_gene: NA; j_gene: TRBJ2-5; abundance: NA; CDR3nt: TGTGCCATCAGTGAGTCGGGACTTAAAGAGACCCAGTACTTC; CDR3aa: CAISESGLKETQYF
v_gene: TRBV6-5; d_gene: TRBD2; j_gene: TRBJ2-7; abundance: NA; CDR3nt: TGTGCCAGCAGACTTAGCGGGAGGGTCTACGAGCAGTACTTC; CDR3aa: CASRLSGRVYEQYF
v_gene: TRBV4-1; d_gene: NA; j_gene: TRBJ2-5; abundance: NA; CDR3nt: TGCGCCAGCAGCTCCGACTGGTTGCAGGGGCAAGAGACCCAGTACTTC; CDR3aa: CASSSDWLQGQETQYF
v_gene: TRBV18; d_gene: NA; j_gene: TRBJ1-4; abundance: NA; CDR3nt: TGTGCCAGCTCACCAGGGACAACTAATGAAAAACTGTTTTTT; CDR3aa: CASSPGTTNEKLFF
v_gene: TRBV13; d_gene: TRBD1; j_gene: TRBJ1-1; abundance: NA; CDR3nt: TGTGCCAGCAGCTTAGGGGGCAGGGGGAGAGCTGAAGCTTTCTTT; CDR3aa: CASSLGGRGRAEAFF
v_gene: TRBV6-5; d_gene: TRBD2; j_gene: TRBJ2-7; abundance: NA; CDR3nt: TGTGCCAGCAGTTCCCCCCGTGGGCTAGCGGGAGAGGTGGAGTACTTC; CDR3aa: CASSSPRGLAGEVEYF
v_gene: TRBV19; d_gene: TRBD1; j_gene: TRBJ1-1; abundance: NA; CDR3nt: TGTGCCAGTAGTAGGGGCTCAGGGGGCGAGGGTGAAGCTTTCTTT; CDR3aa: CASSRGSGGEGEAFF
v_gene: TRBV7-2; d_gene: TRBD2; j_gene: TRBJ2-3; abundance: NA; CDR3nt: TGTGCCAGCAGCTTAGGGACTAGCCCAGATACGCAGTATTTT; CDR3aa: CASSLGTSPDTQYF
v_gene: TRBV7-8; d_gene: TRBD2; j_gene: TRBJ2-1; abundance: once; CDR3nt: TGTGCCAGCAGCGCTACCCTAGCGGGGGGTGGGGATGAGCAGTTCTTC; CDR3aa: CASSATLAGGGDEQFF
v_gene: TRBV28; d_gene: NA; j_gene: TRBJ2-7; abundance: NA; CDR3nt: TGTGCCAGCAGTTCCTACCCCAACAGGAGCCCCTACGAGCAGTACTTC; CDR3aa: CASSSYPNRSPYEQYF
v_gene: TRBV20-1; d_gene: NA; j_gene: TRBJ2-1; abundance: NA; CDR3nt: TGCAGTGCTTCTCAATACAATGAGCAGTTCTTC; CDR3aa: CSASQYNEQFF
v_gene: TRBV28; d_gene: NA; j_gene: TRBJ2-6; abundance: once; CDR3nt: TGTGCCAGCAGCACGGGACAAGGTGGGGCCAACGTCCTGACTTTC; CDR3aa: CASSTGQGGANVLTF
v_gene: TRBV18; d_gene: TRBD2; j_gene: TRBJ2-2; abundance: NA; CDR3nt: TGTGCCAGCTCACCACTGCGGGAGGGCTCCGGGGAGCTGTTTTTT; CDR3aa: CASSPLREGSGELFF
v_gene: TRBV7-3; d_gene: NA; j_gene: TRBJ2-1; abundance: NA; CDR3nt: TGTGCCAGCAGCTTAACCATTGGGGGTTTTGGTGAGCAGTTCTTC; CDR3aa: CASSLTIGGFGEQFF
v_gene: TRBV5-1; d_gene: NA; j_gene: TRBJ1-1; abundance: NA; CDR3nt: TGCGCCAGCAGCTTGGCGGGATTCATGAACACTGAAGCTTTCTTT; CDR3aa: CASSLAGFMNTEAFF
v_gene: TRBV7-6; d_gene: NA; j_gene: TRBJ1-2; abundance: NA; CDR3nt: TGTGCCAGCAGCCAGGGACCGGGATATGGCTACACCTTC; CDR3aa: CASSQGPGYGYTF
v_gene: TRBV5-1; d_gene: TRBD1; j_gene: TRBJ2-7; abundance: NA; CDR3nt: TGCGCCAGCAGCAGAATGCTCAGGGGGCTTCCGAACGAGCAGTACTTC; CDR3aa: CASSRMLRGLPNEQYF
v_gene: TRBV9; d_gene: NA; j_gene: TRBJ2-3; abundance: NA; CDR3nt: TGTGCCAGCAGCGGGGAGTATGGGGGCGGCACAGATACGCAGTATTTT; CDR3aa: CASSGEYGGGTDTQYF
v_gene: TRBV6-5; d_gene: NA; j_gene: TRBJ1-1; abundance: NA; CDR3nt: TGTGCCAGCAGTTACTCCCTAGGTTTTGAAGCTTTCTTT; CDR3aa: CASSYSLGFEAFF
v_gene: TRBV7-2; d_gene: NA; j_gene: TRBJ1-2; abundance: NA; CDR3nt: TGTGCCAGCAGCTTAGCCATGTATGGCTACACCTTC; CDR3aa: CASSLAMYGYTF
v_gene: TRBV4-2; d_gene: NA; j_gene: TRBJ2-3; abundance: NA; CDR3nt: TGTGCCAGCAGCCAAACCTCAAAGGGATGGGCAGATACGCAGTATTTT; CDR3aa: CASSQTSKGWADTQYF
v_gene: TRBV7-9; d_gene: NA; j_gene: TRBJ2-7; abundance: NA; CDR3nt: TGTGCCAGCAGCGACATAGCCGGGAGCCCTACCTACGAGCAGTACTTC; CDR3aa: CASSDIAGSPTYEQYF